The entry that follows covers one T cell receptor (beta chain) sequence. The target antigen is unknown. The data were obtained in a study of cytomegalovirus exposure and HLA in healthy donors. Whole-study context: About 85 million unique TCRs from HLA-typed donors were held in an early release of data. Notes on the study in general: When analyzed later, a missense DCLRE1C variant was found to be linked to TCR beta V- and J-gene trimming. While the bulk of TCR sequences proved rare, some public TCRs turned up in many donors. Analyzed later, association rates of TCRs varied across HLA loci, with DRB1 most and HLA-C fewest.

The study ran its PCR with 60 Vbeta and 13 Jbeta primers. Sequencing used immunoSEQ multiplex PCR; TCRdb keeps in-frame clones, though not all of them. The sample lists 100,000 or so clones, roughly 15% seen once, with about 0.79% in the top ten. This TCR derives from a female donor in good health and CMV-seronegative. The sample comprised PBMCs.

The CDR3 bases are TGCGCCAGCAGCCAAGAGGCCTTCAGCTCCTACGAGCAGTACTTC. It is translated as CASSQEAFSSYEQYF. This sequence joins TRBV4-3 and TRBJ2-7; D call uncertain. The CDR3 is made up of 15 amino acids. The V gene lost 0 bases and the J gene lost 0 bases, with 9 bases spanning the gap. Germline values: CDR1 LGHNA, CDR2 YSLEER.